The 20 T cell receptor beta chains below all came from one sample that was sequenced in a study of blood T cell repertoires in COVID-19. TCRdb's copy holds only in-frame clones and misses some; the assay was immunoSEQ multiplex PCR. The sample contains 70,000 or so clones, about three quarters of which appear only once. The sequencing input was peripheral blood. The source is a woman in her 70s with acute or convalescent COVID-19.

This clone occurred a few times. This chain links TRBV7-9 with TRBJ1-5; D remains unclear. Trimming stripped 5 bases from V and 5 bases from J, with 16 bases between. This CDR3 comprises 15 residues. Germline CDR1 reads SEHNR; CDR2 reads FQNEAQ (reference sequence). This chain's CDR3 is CASSPAGVGDQPQHF. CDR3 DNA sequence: TGTGCCAGCAGCCCGGCCGGGGTCGGGGATCAGCCCCAGCATTTT.

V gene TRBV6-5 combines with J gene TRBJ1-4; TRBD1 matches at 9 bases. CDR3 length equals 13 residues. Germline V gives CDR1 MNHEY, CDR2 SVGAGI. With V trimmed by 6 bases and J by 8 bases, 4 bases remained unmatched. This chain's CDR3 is CASRDRGGEKLFF. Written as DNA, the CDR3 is TGTGCCAGCAGGGACAGGGGAGGCGAAAAACTGTTTTTT.

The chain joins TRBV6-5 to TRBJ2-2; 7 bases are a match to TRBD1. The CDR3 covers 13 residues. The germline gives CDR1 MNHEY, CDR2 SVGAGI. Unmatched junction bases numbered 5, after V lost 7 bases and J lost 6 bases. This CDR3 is CASTPQGAGELFF. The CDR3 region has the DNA TGTGCCAGCACCCCTCAGGGGGCCGGGGAGCTGTTTTTT.

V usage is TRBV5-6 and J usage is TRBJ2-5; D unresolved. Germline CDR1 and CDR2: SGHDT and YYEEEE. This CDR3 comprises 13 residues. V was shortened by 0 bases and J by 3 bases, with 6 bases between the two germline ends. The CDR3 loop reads CASSLALEETQYF. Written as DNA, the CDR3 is TGTGCCAGCAGCTTGGCACTCGAAGAGACCCAGTACTTC.

The CDR3 DNA is TGTGCCAGCAGCCCCGGGGTTCGGCGGGGGGGCACCTACGAGCAGTACTTC. It codes for CASSPGVRRGGTYEQYF. The V and J genes are TRBV5-4 and TRBJ2-7, with 9 positions matching TRBD2. After removal of 4 bases from V and 2 bases from J, the junction contained 13 bases not matched to a gene. Per the germline V gene, CDR1 is SGHNT and CDR2 is YYREEE (reference sequence). The CDR3 has 17 amino acids.

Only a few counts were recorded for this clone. The CDR3: CASSGDSEGPEAFF. CDR3 DNA sequence: TGCGCCAGCAGCGGGGACAGCGAGGGGCCTGAAGCTTTCTTT. The chain uses TRBV5-1 and TRBJ1-1; 7 positions agree with TRBD1. The V gene's germline CDR1 is SGHRS and CDR2 YFSETQ. The CDR3 is made up of 14 amino acids. V dropped 4 bases and J dropped 6; count of bases not matched to a gene: 9.

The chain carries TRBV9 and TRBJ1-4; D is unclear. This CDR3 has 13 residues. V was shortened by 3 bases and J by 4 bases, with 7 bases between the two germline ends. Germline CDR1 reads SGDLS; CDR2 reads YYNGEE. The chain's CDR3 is CASSDRYNEKLFF. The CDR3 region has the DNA TGTGCCAGCAGCGACAGATATAATGAAAAACTGTTTTTT.

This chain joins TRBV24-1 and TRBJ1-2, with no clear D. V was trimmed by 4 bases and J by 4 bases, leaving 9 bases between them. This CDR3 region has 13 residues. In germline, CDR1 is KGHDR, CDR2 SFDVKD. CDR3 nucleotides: TGTGCCACCAGTGAGGGCCCCCTCTATGGCTACACCTTC. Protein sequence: CATSEGPLYGYTF.

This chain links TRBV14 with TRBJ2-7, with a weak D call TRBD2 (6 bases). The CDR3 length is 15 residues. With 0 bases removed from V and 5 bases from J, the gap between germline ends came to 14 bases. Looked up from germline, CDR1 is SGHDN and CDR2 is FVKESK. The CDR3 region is CASSQDLGGSNEQYF. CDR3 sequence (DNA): TGTGCCAGCAGCCAAGATCTTGGGGGGAGCAACGAGCAGTACTTC.

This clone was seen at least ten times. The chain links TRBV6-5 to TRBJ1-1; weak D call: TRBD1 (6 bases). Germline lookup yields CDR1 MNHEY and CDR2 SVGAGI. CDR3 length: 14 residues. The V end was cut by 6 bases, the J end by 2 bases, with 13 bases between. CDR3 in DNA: TGTGCCAGCAGAATCGGACAGACTAACACTGAAGCTTTCTTT. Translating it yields CASRIGQTNTEAFF.

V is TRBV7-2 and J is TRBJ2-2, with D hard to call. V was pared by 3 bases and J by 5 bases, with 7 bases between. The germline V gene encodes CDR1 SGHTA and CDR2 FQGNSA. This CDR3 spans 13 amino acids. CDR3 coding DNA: TGTGCCAGCAGCTTTGAGCCTACCGGGGAGCTGTTTTTT. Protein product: CASSFEPTGELFF.

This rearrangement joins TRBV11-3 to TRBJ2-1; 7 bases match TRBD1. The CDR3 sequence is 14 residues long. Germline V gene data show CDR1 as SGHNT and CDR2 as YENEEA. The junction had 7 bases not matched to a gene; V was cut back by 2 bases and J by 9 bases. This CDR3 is CASSLFRSGGEQFF. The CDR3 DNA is TGTGCCAGCAGCTTATTTCGTTCAGGGGGTGAGCAGTTCTTC.

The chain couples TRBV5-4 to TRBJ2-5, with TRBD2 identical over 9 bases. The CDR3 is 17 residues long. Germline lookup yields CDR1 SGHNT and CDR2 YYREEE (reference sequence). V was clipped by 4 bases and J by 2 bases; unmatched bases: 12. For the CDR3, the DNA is TGTGCCAGCAGCGTGGCCCAGTTCACTAGCGGGCAAGAGACCCAGTACTTC. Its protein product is CASSVAQFTSGQETQYF.

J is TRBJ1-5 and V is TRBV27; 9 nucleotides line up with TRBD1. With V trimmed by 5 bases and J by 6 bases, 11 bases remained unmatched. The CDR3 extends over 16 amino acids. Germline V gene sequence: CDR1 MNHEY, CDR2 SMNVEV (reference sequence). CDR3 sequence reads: CASSDFTGGLGQPQHF. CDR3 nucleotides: TGTGCCAGCAGTGATTTTACAGGGGGCTTGGGTCAGCCCCAGCATTTT.

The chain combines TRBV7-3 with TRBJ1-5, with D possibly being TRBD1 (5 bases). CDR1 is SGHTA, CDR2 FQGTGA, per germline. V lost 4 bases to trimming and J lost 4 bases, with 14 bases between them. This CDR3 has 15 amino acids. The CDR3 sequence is CASSWGGNGNQPQHF. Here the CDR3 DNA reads TGTGCCAGCAGCTGGGGGGGGAACGGAAATCAGCCCCAGCATTTT.

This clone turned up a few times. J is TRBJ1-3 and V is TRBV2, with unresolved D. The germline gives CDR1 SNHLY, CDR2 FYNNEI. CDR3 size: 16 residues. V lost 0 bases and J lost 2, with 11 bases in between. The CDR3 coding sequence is TGTGCCAGCAGTGAAGCCCGAAGCGGGGCTGGAAACACCATATATTTT. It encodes CASSEARSGAGNTIYF.

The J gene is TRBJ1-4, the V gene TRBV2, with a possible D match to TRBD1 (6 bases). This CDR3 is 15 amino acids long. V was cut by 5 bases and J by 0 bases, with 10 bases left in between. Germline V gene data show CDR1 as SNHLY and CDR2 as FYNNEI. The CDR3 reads CASSLGGATNEKLFF. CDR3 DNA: TGTGCCAGCAGTTTAGGGGGGGCAACTAATGAAAAACTGTTTTTT.

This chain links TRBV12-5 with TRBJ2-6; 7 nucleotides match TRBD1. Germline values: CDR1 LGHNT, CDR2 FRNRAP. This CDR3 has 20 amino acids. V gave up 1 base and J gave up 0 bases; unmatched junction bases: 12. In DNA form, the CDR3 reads TGTGCTAGTGGTTTGGAAATGACAGGGTATGGCCTCTCTGGGGCCAACGTCCTGACTTTC. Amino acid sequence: CASGLEMTGYGLSGANVLTF.

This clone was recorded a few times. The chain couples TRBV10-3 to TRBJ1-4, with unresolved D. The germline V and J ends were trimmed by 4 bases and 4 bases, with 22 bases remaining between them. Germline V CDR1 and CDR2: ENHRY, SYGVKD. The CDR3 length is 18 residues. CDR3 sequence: CAISVQAATRNINEKLFF. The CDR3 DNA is TGTGCCATCAGTGTCCAGGCCGCCACCCGAAATATTAATGAAAAACTGTTTTTT.

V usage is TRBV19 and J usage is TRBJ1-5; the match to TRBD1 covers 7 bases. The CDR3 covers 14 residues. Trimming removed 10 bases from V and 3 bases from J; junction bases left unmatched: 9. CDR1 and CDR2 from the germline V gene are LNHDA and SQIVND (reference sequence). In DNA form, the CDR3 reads TGTGCCACCAACCCCGGGACAGACAATCAGCCCCAGCATTTT. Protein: CATNPGTDNQPQHF. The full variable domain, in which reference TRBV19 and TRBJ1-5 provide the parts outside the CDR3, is DGGITQSPKYLFRKEGQNVTLSCEQNLNHDAMYWYRQDPGQGLRLIYYSQIVNDFQKGDIAEGYSVSREKKESFPLTVTSAQKNPTAFYLCATNPGTDNQPQHFGDGTRLSIL.